There are many counts of the clone carrying this TCR beta chain. These data come from a study of human T cells and chemical hapten exposure. The overall study: For sensitization, 2% DPC was applied to an approximately 2 cm by approximately 2 cm patch of upper inner arm skin.

The CDR3 loop spans 16 amino acids. The ends were cut back, 5 bases at V and 6 bases at J, with 19 bases in the middle. Sample time point: patch test 1, 2 weeks after DPC sensitization. As to treatment: therapeutic diphenylcyclopropenone sensitization with weekly scalp DPC. The library attached unique molecular identifiers to individual cDNA molecules. TCRdb re-called the RACE reads through MiXCR, storing one row per CDR3 protein. The sample holds some 81,000 distinct CDR3 sequences; under 9% are singletons and the top ten take 1.5% to 1.8%. Sequences were derived from whole blood, sampled in connection with sensitization to the hapten diphenylcyclopropenone (DPC). The V and J genes are TRBV12-3 or TRBV12-4 and TRBJ1-4; D is unresolved. The TCR was taken from a woman aged 25-40 years with alopecia areata. Some clones in this sample may be carry-over from other donors' samples. CDR3: CASSPAGYKVDEKLFF. The CDR3 coding sequence is TGTGCCAGCAGTCCCGCCGGGTATAAGGTCGATGAAAAACTGTTTTTT.